This T cell receptor beta chain came from a study of CD8 T cells in Susac syndrome (dated by TCRdb to 2018 to 2020). Study-level background: Among the Susac syndrome patients who were sequenced, clinically active disease was present in about 6 and clinical remission was observed in under ten. Susac syndrome patients were therapy-naive, on corticosteroids (some also receiving IVIg), or on IVIg alone at blood withdrawal. Repertoire sequencing was used to test whether CD8+ T cell activation and differentiation in Susac syndrome was antigen driven. The paper as a whole reports these results and caveats: In the CD4+ T cell repertoire of Susac syndrome patients, clonal expansion was not detected. The study acknowledged that relatively few individuals were included in the TCR sequencing and HLA analysis.

RNA was extracted using the RNeasy kit, and about 0.45 to 1 microgram was reverse transcribed with random hexamers. TCR beta CDR3 regions were amplified with the immunoSEQ multiplex PCR assay covering 54 Vbeta and 13 Jbeta segments. PCR amplification bias was corrected by using a synthetic template baseline for primer optimization and computational correction. The original pipeline was this. Reads were annotated to V, D and J genes per IMGT and analyzed with immunoSEQ Analyzer, keeping only productive sequences. To calculate clonality, Shannon entropy was normalized by log2 of the number of productive unique sequences and then subtracted from one. Public and private clones were assessed among the 100 most prevalent clones of each patient and control. Clones were defined as Susac-specific when absent from the healthy and MS cohorts, from approximately 1,100 published viral clones and from other ImmuneACCESS disease sequences. TCRdb ran its own pipeline on the public reads, namely fastp trimming at Q25 and MiXCR clone calling, and kept in-frame beta chains. Each CDR3 protein gets just one entry, which takes the most common genes and DNA from the rows behind it. The authors' filters were not applied to this entry. This sample gives about 200,000 distinct CDR3 sequences in total; about 91% of them show up just once. The ten largest account for 0.087% of the sample.

Based on the germline V gene, the CDR1 and CDR2 sequences are SGHRS and YFSETQ. Measured from the cysteine to the phenylalanine, the CDR3 is 15 residues long. Solely the CDR3 DNA is kept, with 45 bases framed from the first base. Clipping removes 1 base from V and 1 base from J, with 0 as the unmatched junction base count. High-throughput TCR beta sequencing profiled peripheral blood CD8+ and CD4+ T cells from healthy donors, Susac syndrome patients and multiple sclerosis patients. Recently defined diagnostic criteria for definite or probable disease were met by the Susac syndrome patients. Bulk CD8+ and CD4+ T cells were purified magnetically by negative isolation, whereas CD8+ TEMRA cells were enriched by FACS. Blood was collected in EDTA tubes and processed within 24 hours, with PBMCs isolated through density gradient centrifugation. PBMCs intended for TCR sequencing were frozen in liquid nitrogen and were later thawed in a 37 degrees C water bath. The sorted or isolated CD4+, CD8+ and CD8+ TEMRA cells had a purity of 90% or higher.

On this clonotype: Its antigen remains unidentified. No clone much larger than this one lies a single base away; base qualities are absent.

Sequencing was done on a sample of CD4+ T cells from PBMCs. This TCR came from a human donor with Susac syndrome. The chain links TRBV5-1 with TRBJ2-4; TRBD2 agrees with 9 junctional bases. CDR3 region: CASSLLAGAKNIQYF. The DNA sequence is TGCGCCAGCAGCTTGCTAGCGGGGGCCAAAAACATTCAGTACTTC.